The 21 T cell receptor beta chains reported below all come from one sample, sequenced in a study of response to subunit inactivated influenza vaccine. TCRdb recomputed calls from the RT-PCR reads with MiXCR, one row per CDR3 protein. The sample has 250,000 to 350,000 distinct CDR3 sequences; about 20% are singletons. The sample here was PBMCs from blood, taken less than 22 months after vaccination. The receptor source for this set is a man aged 50 to 69 who received an inactivated influenza vaccine.

This clonotype has just a few counts. V gene TRBV3-1 combines with J gene TRBJ2-1, with 7 bases fitting TRBD1. V lost 5 bases and J lost 5; bases outside the gene matches: 9. Germline loops: CDR1 LGHDT, CDR2 YNNKEL (reference sequence). This CDR3 is built from 15 residues. The DNA for the CDR3 is TGTGCCAGCAGCTACCGACAGGGCCTGAACAATGAGCAGTTCTTC. It yields the protein CASSYRQGLNNEQFF.

This sequence joins TRBV7-9 and TRBJ2-1, with D unclear. The germline gives CDR1 SEHNR, CDR2 FQNEAQ (reference sequence). V dropped 1 base and J dropped 2 bases, with 6 bases sitting between them. CDR3 length equals 14 residues. DNA of the CDR3: TGTGCCAGCAGCTTAGTAGGGACCTACAATGAGCAGTTCTTC. Translating gives CASSLVGTYNEQFF.

This clonotype has only a few counts. The chain combines TRBV12-3 or TRBV12-4 with TRBJ1-1; D gene uncertain. The CDR3 covers 12 residues. V dropped 0 bases and J dropped 7 bases, with 6 bases sitting between them. In DNA, the CDR3 is TGTGCCAGCAGTTTAGCGCTCGGTGAAGCTTTCTTT. It specifies CASSLALGEAFF.

The chain has TRBV18 and TRBJ2-7, with TRBD2 as a possible D gene (7 bases). The CDR3 runs to 16 residues. Deletions cut 0 bases from V and 0 bases from J, with 12 bases between. Germline V gene lookup returns CDR1 KGHSH and CDR2 LQKENI. As DNA, the CDR3 is TGTGCCAGCTCACCACCGGGAAGGGGGGGCTCCTACGAGCAGTACTTC. Encoded protein: CASSPPGRGGSYEQYF.

In this sample, this clonotype turned up many times. The genes are TRBV12-3 or TRBV12-4 and TRBJ1-1; TRBD1 agrees at 8 bases. CDR3 length: 14 amino acids. After removal of 7 bases from V and 1 base from J, the junction contained 5 bases not matched to a gene. This chain's CDR3 is CASKGQGANTEAFF. As DNA, the CDR3 is TGTGCCAGCAAAGGACAGGGAGCGAACACTGAAGCTTTCTTT.

This clonotype showed up many times. The chain recombines TRBV29-1 with TRBJ1-1, with 7 bases lining up with TRBD1. V lost 7 bases to trimming and J lost 1 base; unmatched junction nucleotides: 6. CDR3 length: 13 residues. The germline V gene has CDR1 SQVTM and CDR2 ANQGSEA. CDR3 sequence (DNA): TGCAGCGCCGCGACAGGGCCGAACACTGAAGCTTTCTTT. Protein product: CSAATGPNTEAFF.

This clonotype has just a few counts. The chain employs TRBV29-1 and TRBJ2-1; 7 nucleotides align to TRBD2. The trim removed 6 bases at V and 12 bases at J, leaving 5 bases unmatched. The germline V gene encodes CDR1 SQVTM and CDR2 ANQGSEA. The CDR3 loop spans 10 amino acids. In DNA form, the CDR3 reads TGCAGCGTCGGTGGGGGGGGGCAGTTCTTC. Residues: CSVGGGGQFF.

The chain employs TRBV11-2 and TRBJ2-1, with D perhaps given as TRBD1 or TRBD2 (5 bases each). Germline V gene data show CDR1 as SGHAT and CDR2 as FQNNGV. The CDR3 loop spans 15 amino acids. V shed 7 bases and J shed 0 bases, with 13 bases lying between them. The CDR3 nucleotides read TGTGCCAGCATCCGGGGCCTCAGCTCCTACAATGAGCAGTTCTTC. It specifies CASIRGLSSYNEQFF.

This chain uses TRBV4-3 with TRBJ1-1, with TRBD1 as a possible D gene (5 bases). Germline values: CDR1 LGHNA, CDR2 YSLEER. Trimming shortened V by 0 bases and J by 1 base, and 9 bases separated the two germline ends. There are 15 residues in the CDR3. As DNA, the CDR3 is TGCGCCAGCAGCCAAGATCACAGGTGGAACACTGAAGCTTTCTTT. This codes for CASSQDHRWNTEAFF.

This clonotype was seen a handful of times. The chain couples TRBV5-4 to TRBJ1-6; perhaps TRBD1 as D (6 bases). The CDR3 spans 15 residues. Trimming cost V 4 bases and J 5 bases, with 13 bases left between them. The germline gives CDR1 SGHNT, CDR2 YYREEE (reference sequence). CDR3 region: CASSSGDIHNSPLHF. The CDR3 nucleotides read TGTGCCAGCAGCAGCGGGGACATCCATAATTCACCCCTCCACTTT. The variable domain in full, with the rest retrieved from reference TRBV5-4 and TRBJ1-6, is ETGVTQSPTHLIKTRGQQVTLRCSSQSGHNTVSWYQQALGQGPQFIFQYYREEENGRGNFPPRFSGLQFPNYSSELNVNALELDDSALYLCASSSGDIHNSPLHFGNGTRLTVT.

This clonotype showed up just a few times. The genes are TRBV10-3 and TRBJ1-1, with a tentative D call TRBD1 (5 bases). This CDR3 spans 13 amino acids. CDR1 ENHRY and CDR2 SYGVKD come from the germline V gene. CDR3 bases: TGTGGATCGGGTGGGGGGGAGGACACTGAAGCTTTCTTT. This sequence encodes CGSGGGEDTEAFF.

This clonotype occurred a few times. The V gene is TRBV30, the J gene TRBJ2-3; no clear D. The CDR3 spans 15 residues. From germline, CDR1 is GTSNPN and CDR2 SVGIG (reference sequence). The V end lost 1 base, the J end lost 0 bases, and 11 bases lay between the germline ends. The CDR3 bases are TGTGCCTGGAGTGCCCCCCGACGGAGCACAGATACGCAGTATTTT. Translation gives CAWSAPRRSTDTQYF.

This clonotype has more than one count but fewer than ten. The rearrangement uses TRBV6-5 and TRBJ2-1; D might be TRBD1 or TRBD2, each matching 5 bases. This CDR3 region has 12 residues. Germline V gene lookup returns CDR1 MNHEY and CDR2 SVGAGI. V lost 5 bases, J lost 12 bases, and 14 bases lay in between. The CDR3 spells CASSGDRTGQFF. CDR3 sequence (DNA): TGTGCCAGCAGTGGGGACCGCACGGGGCAGTTCTTC.

V and J are TRBV20-1 and TRBJ2-1; TRBD2 might be the D (5 bases). Trimming removed 0 bases from V and 2 bases from J, with 8 bases in between. CDR3 length: 14 residues. Germline assignment: CDR1 DFQATT and CDR2 SNEGSKA (reference sequence). CDR3 loop: CSARDPSTYNEQFF. The DNA of the CDR3 is TGCAGTGCTAGAGATCCTAGCACCTACAATGAGCAGTTCTTC.

This clonotype was recorded a few times. This chain joins TRBV11-3 and TRBJ1-1, with D perhaps matching TRBD1 (6 bases). There are 20 residues in the CDR3. Trimming pared 0 bases from V and 0 bases from J, leaving 23 bases between. Germline CDR1 reads SGHNT; CDR2 reads YENEEA. The CDR3 bases are TGTGCCAGCAGCTTAGACCTCTCCGGGACACCAAACCTCATGAACACTGAAGCTTTCTTT. This gives the protein CASSLDLSGTPNLMNTEAFF.

This clonotype was detected only a few times. The chain employs TRBV20-1 and TRBJ2-1; 8 bases line up with TRBD2. This CDR3 contains 15 residues. The junction had 5 bases not matched to a gene; V was cut back by 0 bases and J by 4 bases. Germline V CDR1 and CDR2: DFQATT, SNEGSKA (reference sequence). Here the CDR3 reads CSARDPSGSYNEQFF. DNA for the CDR3: TGCAGTGCTAGAGATCCCAGCGGGAGTTACAATGAGCAGTTCTTC.

The chain combines TRBV6-1 with TRBJ1-5, with 8 bases lining up with TRBD1. In germline, CDR1 is MNHNS, CDR2 SASEGT. The CDR3 is made up of 17 amino acids. V lost 3 bases and J lost 0; bases outside the gene matches: 7. CDR3 in DNA: TGTGCCAGCAGTGACACCGCAGGGGGCTATAGCAATCAGCCCCAGCATTTT. Translated: CASSDTAGGYSNQPQHF.

V gene TRBV5-1 combines with J gene TRBJ1-1; D is perhaps TRBD1 (5 bases). Germline V CDR1 and CDR2: SGHRS, YFSETQ. V was pared by 4 bases and J by 5 bases, with 9 bases between. The CDR3 has 12 amino acids. DNA for the CDR3: TGCGCCAGCAGCATCCAGGGAACTGAAGCTTTCTTT. Translation gives CASSIQGTEAFF.

This clonotype was counted only a few times. V is TRBV6-1 and J is TRBJ2-1; no reliable D call. Germline-derived CDR1 and CDR2 are MNHNS and SASEGT. This CDR3 comprises 13 residues. Trimming removed 8 bases from V and 9 bases from J, with 17 bases in between. The CDR3 region is CASWERLIGEQFF. The CDR3 DNA sequence: TGTGCCAGCTGGGAAAGACTGATCGGTGAGCAGTTCTTC.

The chain links TRBV18 to TRBJ1-1; D is perhaps TRBD1 (6 bases). V was pared by 3 bases and J by 0 bases, with 14 bases between. CDR1 and CDR2 (germline): KGHSH, LQKENI. The CDR3 spans 16 residues. CDR3: CASSPSITGMNTEAFF. CDR3 in DNA: TGTGCCAGCTCACCTTCTATCACAGGGATGAACACTGAAGCTTTCTTT.

This clonotype was recorded a few times. The V call is TRBV6-1, the J call TRBJ2-3; no clear D. This CDR3 has 13 residues. The V gene's germline CDR1 is MNHNS and CDR2 SASEGT. Trimming removed 6 bases from V and 2 bases from J, with 9 bases in between. The CDR3 DNA sequence: TGTGCCAGCAGGCCAGGAGTCACAGATACGCAGTATTTT. It is translated as CASRPGVTDTQYF.